Listed below are T cell receptor beta chains from one sample, sequenced in a study of CD8+ T cells in alopecia areata. This table comes from immunoSEQ multiplex PCR, and its TCRdb copy is limited to in-frame clones, with some not included. Here the sample spans a few hundred thousand clones, under 40% being singletons. The material was CD4+ T cells sorted from blood, obtained at roughly week 30, from a patient treated with tofacitinib. The source is a human donor with alopecia areata. Both conserved end residues are part of each CDR3. The order of the fields is V gene, clone size, D gene, J gene, CDR3 DNA, CDR3 protein. The D gene is left open where the match is weak. The size field is filled for only some rows; it gives once, few, many or a size class.

TRBV6-6,few,TRBD1,TRBJ1-5,TGTGCCAGCAGTGTACGTGGACAGGGGGAATATCAGCCCCAGCATTTT,CASSVRGQGEYQPQHF
TRBV29-1,.,.,TRBJ2-5,TGCAGCGTTGCTGGGGAGACCCAGTACTTC,CSVAGETQYF
TRBV5-1,.,TRBD2,TRBJ2-1,TGCGCCAGCAGCTTGAATCTAGCGGGAGATGAGCAGTTCTTC,CASSLNLAGDEQFF
TRBV6-6,.,.,TRBJ1-4,TGTGCCAGCAGCCGGAATCAGGGAGTGGGTGAAAAACTGTTTTTT,CASSRNQGVGEKLFF
TRBV29-1,.,TRBD2,TRBJ2-1,TGCAGCGGGGGGGTTAGCGGGAGGCGGAGCTCCTACAATGAGCAGTTCTTC,CSGGVSGRRSSYNEQFF
TRBV19,few,.,TRBJ2-1,TGTGCCAGTAGTATAGCGAGCGGTTTCTACAATGAGCAGTTCTTC,CASSIASGFYNEQFF
TRBV7-8,.,TRBD2,TRBJ2-7,TGTGCCAGCCGGGAGGACTACGAGCAGTACTTC,CASREDYEQYF
TRBV5-4,few,TRBD1,TRBJ1-1,TGTGCCAGCAGCTTGGGTCGGACAGGGGGGGTGACTGAAGCTTTCTTT,CASSLGRTGGVTEAFF
TRBV7-8,few,.,TRBJ2-5,TGTGCCAGCAGCTTAGTAGGGGGCCAAGAGACCCAGTACTTC,CASSLVGGQETQYF
TRBV4-1,.,TRBD1,TRBJ1-2,TGCGCCAGCAGCCAAGACTCCGGGACAGGGGGCAATGTCTATGGCTACACCTTC,CASSQDSGTGGNVYGYTF
TRBV29-1,few,TRBD1,TRBJ2-5,TGCAGCGTGACAGGGGGCCAGGGGACCCAGTACTTC,CSVTGGQGTQYF
TRBV4-1,few,TRBD1,TRBJ1-2,TGCGCCAGCAGCCGAACAGGGGTTAGCTATGGCTACACCTTC,CASSRTGVSYGYTF
TRBV15,few,.,TRBJ1-4,TGTGCCACCAGCAGAGACAGGGTCGGGGAAAAACTGTTTTTT,CATSRDRVGEKLFF
TRBV4-2,.,.,TRBJ2-1,TGTGCCAGCAGCCCAGCCACAGGGGCGGGGGGTTACAATGAGCAGTTCTTC,CASSPATGAGGYNEQFF
TRBV14,few,.,TRBJ2-6,TGTGCCAGCAGCCAACAGGATCTGAGGGCCAACGTCCTGACTTTC,CASSQQDLRANVLTF
TRBV29-1,.,TRBD1,TRBJ1-1,TGCAGCACTCTAACCCGGGACAGGGGTGTAACTGAAGCTTTCTTT,CSTLTRDRGVTEAFF
TRBV6-5,few,.,TRBJ2-7,TGTGCCAGCAGTTATCGGGGCTCTAGCTCCTACGAGCAGTACTTC,CASSYRGSSSYEQYF
TRBV10-3,few,TRBD2,TRBJ2-2,TGTGCCATCGGTCCGGGACTCCCGGGGGGTAAAAACACCGGGGAGCTGTTTTTT,CAIGPGLPGGKNTGELFF
TRBV6-5,once,TRBD1,TRBJ1-6,TGTGCCAGTAGTACAGGGGGTCATAATTCACCCCTCCACTTT,CASSTGGHNSPLHF
TRBV19,once,.,TRBJ1-5,TGTGCCAGTAGTATATTGAGAGCTCAGCCCCAGCATTTT,CASSILRAQPQHF
TRBV28,once,.,TRBJ1-2,TGTGCCAGCAGTTTTGGGCGGAACAACTATGGCTACACCTTC,CASSFGRNNYGYTF
TRBV28,many,TRBD2,TRBJ2-1,TGTGCCAGCAGCTCAAGCGGGAGACCCTCCTACAATGAGCAGTTCTTC,CASSSSGRPSYNEQFF
TRBV27,.,.,TRBJ2-6,TGTGCCAGCAGTTTATTTGGCTGGGCCTCTGGGGCCAACGTCCTGACTTTC,CASSLFGWASGANVLTF
TRBV6-6,few,.,TRBJ2-3,TGTGCCAGCACCGAATTAGCGGACACAGATACGCAGTATTTT,CASTELADTDTQYF
TRBV29-1,.,.,TRBJ1-4,TGCAGCGCCCAATGGTGGGATCGGACCTCAGGTGAAAAACTGTTTTTT,CSAQWWDRTSGEKLFF
TRBV30,.,TRBD1,TRBJ1-5,TGTGCCTGGAGTGTAAAGGGGGCTGGGGGCAATCAGCCCCAGCATTTT,CAWSVKGAGGNQPQHF
TRBV11-2,.,.,TRBJ1-2,TGTGCCAGCAGCTCGTTACGGGCCGGGGCGTCAGCTAACTATGGCTACACCTTC,CASSSLRAGASANYGYTF
TRBV5-5,few,.,TRBJ2-3,TGTGCCAGCAGCTTAACAGGGAACACAGATACGCAGTATTTT,CASSLTGNTDTQYF